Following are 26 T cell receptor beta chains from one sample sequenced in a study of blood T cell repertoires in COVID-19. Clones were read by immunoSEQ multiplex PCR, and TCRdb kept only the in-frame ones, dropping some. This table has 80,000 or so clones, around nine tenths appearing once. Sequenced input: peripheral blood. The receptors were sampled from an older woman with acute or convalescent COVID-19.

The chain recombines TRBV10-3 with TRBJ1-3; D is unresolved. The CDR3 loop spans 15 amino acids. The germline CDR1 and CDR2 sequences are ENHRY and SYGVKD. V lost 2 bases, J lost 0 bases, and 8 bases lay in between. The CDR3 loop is CAISESRSSGNTIYF. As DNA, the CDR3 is TGTGCCATCAGTGAGAGCCGGAGCTCTGGAAACACCATATATTTT.

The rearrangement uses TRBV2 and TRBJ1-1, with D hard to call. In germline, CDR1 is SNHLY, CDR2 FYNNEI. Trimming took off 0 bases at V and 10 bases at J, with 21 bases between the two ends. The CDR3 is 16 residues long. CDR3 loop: CASSEATPQFRAGAFF. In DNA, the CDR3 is TGTGCCAGCAGTGAAGCCACGCCTCAGTTCCGTGCGGGAGCTTTCTTT. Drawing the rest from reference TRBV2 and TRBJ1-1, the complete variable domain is EPEVTQTPSHQVTQMGQEVILRCVPISNHLYFYWYRQILGQKVEFLVSFYNNEISEKSEIFDDQFSVERPDGSNFTLKIRSTKLEDSAMYFCASSEATPQFRAGAFFGQGTRLTVV.

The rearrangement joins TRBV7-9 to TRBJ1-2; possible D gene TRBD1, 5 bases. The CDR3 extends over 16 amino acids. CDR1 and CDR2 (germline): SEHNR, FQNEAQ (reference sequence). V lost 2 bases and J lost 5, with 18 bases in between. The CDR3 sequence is CASSLNLQAPRYGYTF. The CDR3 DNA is TGTGCCAGCAGCTTAAACTTACAGGCTCCTAGGTATGGCTACACCTTC.

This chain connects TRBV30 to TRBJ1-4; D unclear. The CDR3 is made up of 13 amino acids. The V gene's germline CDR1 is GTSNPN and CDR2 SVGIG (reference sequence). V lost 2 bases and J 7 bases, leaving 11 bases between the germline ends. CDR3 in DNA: TGTGCCTGGAGTATCGTTGTCGGTGAAAAACTGTTTTTT. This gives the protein CAWSIVVGEKLFF.

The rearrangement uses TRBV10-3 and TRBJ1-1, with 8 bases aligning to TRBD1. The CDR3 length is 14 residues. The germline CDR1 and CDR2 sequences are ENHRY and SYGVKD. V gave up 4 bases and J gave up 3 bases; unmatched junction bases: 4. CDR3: CAISAMTGDTEAFF. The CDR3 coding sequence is TGTGCCATCAGTGCCATGACAGGGGACACTGAAGCTTTCTTT.

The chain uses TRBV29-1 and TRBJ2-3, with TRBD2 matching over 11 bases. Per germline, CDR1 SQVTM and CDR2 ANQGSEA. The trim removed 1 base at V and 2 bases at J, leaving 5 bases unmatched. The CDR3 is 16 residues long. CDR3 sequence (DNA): TGCAGCGTTGAAGGTAGCGGGAGGGCCTACACAGATACGCAGTATTTT. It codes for CSVEGSGRAYTDTQYF.

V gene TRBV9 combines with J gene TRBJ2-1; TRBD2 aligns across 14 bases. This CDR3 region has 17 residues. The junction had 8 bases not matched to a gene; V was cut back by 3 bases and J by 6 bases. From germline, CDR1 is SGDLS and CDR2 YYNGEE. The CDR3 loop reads CASSAGTSGRVGNEQFF. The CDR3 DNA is TGTGCCAGCAGCGCCGGGACTAGCGGGAGAGTGGGCAATGAGCAGTTCTTC.

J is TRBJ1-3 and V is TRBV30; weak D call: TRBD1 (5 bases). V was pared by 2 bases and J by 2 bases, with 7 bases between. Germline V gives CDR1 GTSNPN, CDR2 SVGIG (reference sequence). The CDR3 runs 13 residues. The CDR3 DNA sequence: TGTGCCTGGAGTCGGACAACTGGAAACACCATATATTTT. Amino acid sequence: CAWSRTTGNTIYF.

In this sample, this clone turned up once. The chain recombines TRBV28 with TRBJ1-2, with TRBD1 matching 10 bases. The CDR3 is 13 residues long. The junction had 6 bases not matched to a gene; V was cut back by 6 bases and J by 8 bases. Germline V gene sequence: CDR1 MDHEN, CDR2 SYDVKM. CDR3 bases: TGTGCCAGCAGGGGGGACAGGGGACGGGGCTACACCTTC. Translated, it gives CASRGDRGRGYTF.

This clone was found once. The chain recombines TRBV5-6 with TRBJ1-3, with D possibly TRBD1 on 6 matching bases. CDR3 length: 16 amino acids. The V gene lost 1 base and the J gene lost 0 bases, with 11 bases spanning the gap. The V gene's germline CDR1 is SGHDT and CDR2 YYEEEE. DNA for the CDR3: TGTGCCAGCAGCTTGTTAGGGGGATTCTCTGGAAACACCATATATTTT. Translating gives CASSLLGGFSGNTIYF.

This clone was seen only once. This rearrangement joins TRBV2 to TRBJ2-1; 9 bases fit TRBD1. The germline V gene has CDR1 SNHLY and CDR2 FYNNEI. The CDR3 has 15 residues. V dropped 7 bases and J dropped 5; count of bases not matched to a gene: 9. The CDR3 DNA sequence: TGTGCCAGCACCCCGGGACAGGGTCCCCACAATGAGCAGTTCTTC. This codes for CASTPGQGPHNEQFF.

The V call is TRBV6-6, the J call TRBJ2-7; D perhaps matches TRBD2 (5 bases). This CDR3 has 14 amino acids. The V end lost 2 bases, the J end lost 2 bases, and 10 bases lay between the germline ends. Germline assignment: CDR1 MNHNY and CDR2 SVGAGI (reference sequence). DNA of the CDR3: TGTGCCAGCAGTTACCCCCCGGGGACCTACGAGCAGTACTTC. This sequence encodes CASSYPPGTYEQYF.

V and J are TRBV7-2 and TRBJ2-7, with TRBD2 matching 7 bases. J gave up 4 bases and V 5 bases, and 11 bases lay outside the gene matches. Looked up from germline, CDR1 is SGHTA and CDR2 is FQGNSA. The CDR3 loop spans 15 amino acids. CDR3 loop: CASSPSGVIIYEQYF. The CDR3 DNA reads TGTGCCAGCAGCCCCAGCGGGGTAATTATATACGAGCAGTACTTC.

The CDR3 bases are TGTGCCTGGAGTATCGGGGAAGGGCCTAGGAGCTCACCCCTCCACTTT. Encoded protein: CAWSIGEGPRSSPLHF. The chain recombines TRBV30 with TRBJ1-6; D not certain. The V and J ends lost 2 bases and 10 bases respectively, with 21 bases between them. The CDR3 loop spans 16 amino acids. Germline lookup yields CDR1 GTSNPN and CDR2 SVGIG (reference sequence).

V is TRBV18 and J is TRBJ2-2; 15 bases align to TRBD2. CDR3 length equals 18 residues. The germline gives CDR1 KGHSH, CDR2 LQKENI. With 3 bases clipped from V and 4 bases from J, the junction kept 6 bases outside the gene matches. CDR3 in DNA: TGTGCCAGCTCACCCCCCGGACTAGCGGGGGGGACCACCGGGGAGCTGTTTTTT. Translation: CASSPPGLAGGTTGELFF. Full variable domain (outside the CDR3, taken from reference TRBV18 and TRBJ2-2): NAGVMQNPRHLVRRRGQEARLRCSPMKGHSHVYWYRQLPEEGLKFMVYLQKENIIDESGMPKERFSAEFPKEGPSILRIQQVVRGDSAAYFCASSPPGLAGGTTGELFFGEGSRLTVL.

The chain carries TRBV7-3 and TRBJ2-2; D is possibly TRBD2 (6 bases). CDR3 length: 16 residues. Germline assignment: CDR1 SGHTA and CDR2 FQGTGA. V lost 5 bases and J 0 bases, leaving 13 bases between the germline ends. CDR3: CASSLNPGANTGELFF. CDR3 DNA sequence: TGTGCCAGCAGCCTGAACCCGGGGGCGAACACCGGGGAGCTGTTTTTT.

The CDR3 bases are TGTGCCAGCACTAGCGGTCTCAATGAGCAGTTCTTC. Translating it yields CASTSGLNEQFF. This rearrangement joins TRBV6-5 to TRBJ2-1; TRBD2 matches at 7 bases. Trimming removed 7 bases from V and 6 bases from J; junction bases left unmatched: 3. This CDR3 contains 12 residues. CDR1 MNHEY and CDR2 SVGAGI come from the germline V gene.

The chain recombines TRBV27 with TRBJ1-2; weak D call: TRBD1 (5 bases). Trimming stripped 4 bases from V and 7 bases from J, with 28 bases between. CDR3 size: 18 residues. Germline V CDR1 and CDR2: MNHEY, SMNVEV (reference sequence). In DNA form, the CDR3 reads TGTGCCAGCAGTTCCTTTGTCCCTTTCACAGGCCCCCCTTTTGGCTACACCTTC. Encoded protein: CASSSFVPFTGPPFGYTF.

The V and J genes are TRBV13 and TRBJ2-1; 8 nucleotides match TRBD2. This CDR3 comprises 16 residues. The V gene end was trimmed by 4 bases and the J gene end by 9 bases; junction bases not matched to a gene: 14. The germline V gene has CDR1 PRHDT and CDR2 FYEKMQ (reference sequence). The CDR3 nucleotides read TGTGCCAGCAGCTCAAGGAAGCGGGAGTTCAGAGTTGAGCAGTTCTTC. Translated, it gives CASSSRKREFRVEQFF.

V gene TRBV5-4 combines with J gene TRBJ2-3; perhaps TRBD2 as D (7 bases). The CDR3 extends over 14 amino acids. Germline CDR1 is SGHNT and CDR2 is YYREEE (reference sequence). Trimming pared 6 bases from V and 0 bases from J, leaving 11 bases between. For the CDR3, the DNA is TGTGCCAGCACGCGGGGGCCAAGCACAGATACGCAGTATTTT. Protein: CASTRGPSTDTQYF.

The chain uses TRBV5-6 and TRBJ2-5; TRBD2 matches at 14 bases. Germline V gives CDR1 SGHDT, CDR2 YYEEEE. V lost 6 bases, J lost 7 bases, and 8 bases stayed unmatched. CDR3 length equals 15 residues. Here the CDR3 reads CASTSGGTSGGTQYF. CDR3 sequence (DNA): TGTGCCAGCACCTCTGGCGGGACTAGCGGGGGGACCCAGTACTTC.

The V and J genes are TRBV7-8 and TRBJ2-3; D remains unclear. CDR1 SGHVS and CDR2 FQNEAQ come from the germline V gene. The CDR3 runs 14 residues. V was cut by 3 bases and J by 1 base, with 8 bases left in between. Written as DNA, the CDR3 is TGTGCCAGCAGCTTGAGGTGGCGCACAGATACGCAGTATTTT. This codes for CASSLRWRTDTQYF.

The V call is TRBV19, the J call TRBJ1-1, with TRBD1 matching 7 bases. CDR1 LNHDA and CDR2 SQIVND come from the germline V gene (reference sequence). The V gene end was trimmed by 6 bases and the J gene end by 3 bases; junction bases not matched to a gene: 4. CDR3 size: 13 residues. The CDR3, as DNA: TGTGCCAGTAGGCCAGACAGGGACACTGAAGCTTTCTTT. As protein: CASRPDRDTEAFF.

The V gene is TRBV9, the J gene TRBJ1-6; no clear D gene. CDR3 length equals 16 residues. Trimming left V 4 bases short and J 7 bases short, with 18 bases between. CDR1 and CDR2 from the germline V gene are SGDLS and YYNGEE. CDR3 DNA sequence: TGTGCCAGCAGCCCCAACGCTCAACTAGCGAATTCACCCCTCCACTTT. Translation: CASSPNAQLANSPLHF.

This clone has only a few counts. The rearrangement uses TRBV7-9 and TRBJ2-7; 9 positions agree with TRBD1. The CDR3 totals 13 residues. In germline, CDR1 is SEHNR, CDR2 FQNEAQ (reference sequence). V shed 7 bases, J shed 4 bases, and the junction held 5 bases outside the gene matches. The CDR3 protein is CASISDRGYEQYF. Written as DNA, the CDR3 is TGTGCCAGCATAAGTGACAGGGGGTACGAGCAGTACTTC. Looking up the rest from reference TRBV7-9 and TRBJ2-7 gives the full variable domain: DTGVSQNPRHKITKRGQNVTFRCDPISEHNRLYWYRQTLGQGPEFLTYFQNEAQLEKSRLLSDRFSAERPKGSFSTLEIQRTEQGDSAMYLCASISDRGYEQYFGPGTRLTVT.

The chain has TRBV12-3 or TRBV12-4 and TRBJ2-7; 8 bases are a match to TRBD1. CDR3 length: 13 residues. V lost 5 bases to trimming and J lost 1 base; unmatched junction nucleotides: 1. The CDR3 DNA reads TGTGCCAGCAGTACAGGGGGTTCCTACGAGCAGTACTTC. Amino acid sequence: CASSTGGSYEQYF.